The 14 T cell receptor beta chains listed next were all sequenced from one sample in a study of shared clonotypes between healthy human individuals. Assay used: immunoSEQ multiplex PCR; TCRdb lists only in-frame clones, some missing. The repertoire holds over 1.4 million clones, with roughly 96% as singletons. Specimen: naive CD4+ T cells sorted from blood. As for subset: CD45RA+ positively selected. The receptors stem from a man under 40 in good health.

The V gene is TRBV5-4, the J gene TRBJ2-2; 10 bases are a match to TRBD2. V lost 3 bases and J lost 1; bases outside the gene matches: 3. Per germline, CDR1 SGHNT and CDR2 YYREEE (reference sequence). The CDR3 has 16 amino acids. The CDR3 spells CASSSGLARNTGELFF. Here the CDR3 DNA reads TGTGCCAGCAGCTCGGGACTAGCGCGGAACACCGGGGAGCTGTTTTTT.

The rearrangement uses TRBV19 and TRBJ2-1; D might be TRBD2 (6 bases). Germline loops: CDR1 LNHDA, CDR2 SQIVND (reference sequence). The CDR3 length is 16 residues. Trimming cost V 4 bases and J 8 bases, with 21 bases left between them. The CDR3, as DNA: TGTGCCAGTAGTACTCCCGGCGGGGCGGGGACCCATGAGCAGTTCTTC. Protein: CASSTPGGAGTHEQFF. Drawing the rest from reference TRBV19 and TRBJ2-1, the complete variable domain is DGGITQSPKYLFRKEGQNVTLSCEQNLNHDAMYWYRQDPGQGLRLIYYSQIVNDFQKGDIAEGYSVSREKKESFPLTVTSAQKNPTAFYLCASSTPGGAGTHEQFFGPGTRLTVL.

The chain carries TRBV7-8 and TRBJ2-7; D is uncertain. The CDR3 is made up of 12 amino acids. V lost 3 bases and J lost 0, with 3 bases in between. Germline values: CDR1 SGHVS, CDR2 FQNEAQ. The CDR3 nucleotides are TGTGCCAGCAGCTTGATCTCCTACGAGCAGTACTTC. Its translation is CASSLISYEQYF.

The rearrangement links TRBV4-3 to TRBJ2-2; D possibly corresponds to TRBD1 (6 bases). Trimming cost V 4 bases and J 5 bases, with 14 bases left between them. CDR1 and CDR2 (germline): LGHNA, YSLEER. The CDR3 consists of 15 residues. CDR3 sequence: CASSPDPGTTGELFF. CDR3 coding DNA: TGCGCCAGCAGCCCGGACCCCGGGACAACCGGGGAGCTGTTTTTT.

The CDR3 sequence: CASGRALNEQFF. The CDR3 coding sequence is TGTGCCAGCGGGAGGGCCCTCAATGAGCAGTTCTTC. This sequence joins TRBV28 and TRBJ2-1, with 7 positions matching TRBD2. Per the germline V gene, CDR1 is MDHEN and CDR2 is SYDVKM. The CDR3 sequence is 12 residues long. Trimming took 8 bases from V and 6 from J; bases not matched to a gene: 4.

The CDR3 sequence: CASSLTGQDYEQYF. CDR3 bases: TGTGCCAGCTCACTAACAGGACAGGACTACGAGCAGTACTTC. V is TRBV18 and J is TRBJ2-7, with 7 nucleotides matching TRBD1. V trimming: 4 bases; J trimming: 3 bases; junction bases outside the gene matches: 6. Looked up from germline, CDR1 is KGHSH and CDR2 is LQKENI. There are 14 residues in the CDR3. The entire variable domain, with the rest obtained from reference TRBV18 and TRBJ2-7, is as follows: NAGVMQNPRHLVRRRGQEARLRCSPMKGHSHVYWYRQLPEEGLKFMVYLQKENIIDESGMPKERFSAEFPKEGPSILRIQQVVRGDSAAYFCASSLTGQDYEQYFGPGTRLTVT.

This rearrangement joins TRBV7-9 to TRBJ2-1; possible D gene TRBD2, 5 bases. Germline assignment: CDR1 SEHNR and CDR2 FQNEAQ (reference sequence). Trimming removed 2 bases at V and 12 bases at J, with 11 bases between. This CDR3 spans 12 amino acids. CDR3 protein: CASSLSGGLQFF. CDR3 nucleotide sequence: TGTGCCAGCAGCTTATCTGGCGGGTTGCAGTTCTTC.

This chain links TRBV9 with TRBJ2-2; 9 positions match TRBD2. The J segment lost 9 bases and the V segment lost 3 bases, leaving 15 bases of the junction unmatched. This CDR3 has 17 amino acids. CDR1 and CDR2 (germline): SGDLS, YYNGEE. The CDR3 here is CASSGVGSGSEGRELFF. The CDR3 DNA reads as TGTGCCAGCAGCGGGGTTGGTAGCGGGAGCGAAGGCAGGGAGCTGTTTTTT. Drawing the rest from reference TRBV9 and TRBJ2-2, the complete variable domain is DSGVTQTPKHLITATGQRVTLRCSPRSGDLSVYWYQQSLDQGLQFLIQYYNGEERAKGNILERFSAQQFPDLHSELNLSSLELGDSALYFCASSGVGSGSEGRELFFGEGSRLTVL.

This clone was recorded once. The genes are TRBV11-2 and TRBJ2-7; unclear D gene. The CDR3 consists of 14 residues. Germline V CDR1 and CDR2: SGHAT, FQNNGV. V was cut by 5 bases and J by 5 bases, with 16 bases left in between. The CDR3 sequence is CASSPGPFDNEQYF. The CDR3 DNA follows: TGTGCCAGCAGCCCAGGTCCTTTTGATAACGAGCAGTACTTC.

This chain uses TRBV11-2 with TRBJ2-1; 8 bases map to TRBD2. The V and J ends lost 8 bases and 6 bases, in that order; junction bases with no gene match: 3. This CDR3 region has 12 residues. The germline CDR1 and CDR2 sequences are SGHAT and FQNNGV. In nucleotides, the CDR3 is TGTGCCAGCCAGGCGGGAGGCAATGAGCAGTTCTTC. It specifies CASQAGGNEQFF.

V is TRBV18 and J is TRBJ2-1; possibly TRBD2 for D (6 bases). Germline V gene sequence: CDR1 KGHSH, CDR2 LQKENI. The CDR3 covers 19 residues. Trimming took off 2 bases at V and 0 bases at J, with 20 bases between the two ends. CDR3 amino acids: CASSPSLGGVEGSYNEQFF. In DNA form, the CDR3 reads TGTGCCAGCTCACCATCGCTGGGGGGAGTGGAGGGCTCCTACAATGAGCAGTTCTTC.

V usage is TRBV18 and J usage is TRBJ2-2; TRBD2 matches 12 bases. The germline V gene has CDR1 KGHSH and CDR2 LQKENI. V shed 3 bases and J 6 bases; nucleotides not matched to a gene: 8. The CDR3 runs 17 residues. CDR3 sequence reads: CASSPPLLAGGSGELFF. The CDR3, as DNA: TGTGCCAGCTCACCGCCTTTACTAGCGGGAGGTTCCGGGGAGCTGTTTTTT. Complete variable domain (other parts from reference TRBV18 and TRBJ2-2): NAGVMQNPRHLVRRRGQEARLRCSPMKGHSHVYWYRQLPEEGLKFMVYLQKENIIDESGMPKERFSAEFPKEGPSILRIQQVVRGDSAAYFCASSPPLLAGGSGELFFGEGSRLTVL.

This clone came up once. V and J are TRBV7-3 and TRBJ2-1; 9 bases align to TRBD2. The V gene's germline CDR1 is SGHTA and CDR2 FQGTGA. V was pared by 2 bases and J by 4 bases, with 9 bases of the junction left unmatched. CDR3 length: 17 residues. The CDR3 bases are TGTGCCAGCAGCTTACGTGCAGGCGGGAGGGGTTACAATGAGCAGTTCTTC. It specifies CASSLRAGGRGYNEQFF.

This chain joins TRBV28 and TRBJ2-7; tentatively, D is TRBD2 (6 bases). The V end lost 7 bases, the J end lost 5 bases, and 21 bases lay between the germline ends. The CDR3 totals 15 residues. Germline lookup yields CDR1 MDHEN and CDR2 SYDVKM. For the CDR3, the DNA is TGTGCCAGCAACGGGACTCCGAGACGCCCTAACGAGCAGTACTTC. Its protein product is CASNGTPRRPNEQYF.